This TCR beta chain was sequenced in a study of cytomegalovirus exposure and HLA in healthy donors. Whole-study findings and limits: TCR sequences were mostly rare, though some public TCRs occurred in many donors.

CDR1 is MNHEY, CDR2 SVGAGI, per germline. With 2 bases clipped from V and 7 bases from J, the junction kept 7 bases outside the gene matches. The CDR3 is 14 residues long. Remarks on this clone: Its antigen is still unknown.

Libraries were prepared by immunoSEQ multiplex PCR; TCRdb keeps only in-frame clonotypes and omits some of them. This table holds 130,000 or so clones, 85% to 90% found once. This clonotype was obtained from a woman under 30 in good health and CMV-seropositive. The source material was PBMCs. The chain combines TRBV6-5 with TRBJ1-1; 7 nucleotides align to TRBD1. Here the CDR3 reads CASSYRTTGSEAFF. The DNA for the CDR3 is TGTGCCAGCAGTTACCGGACGACAGGGAGTGAAGCTTTCTTT.